One and the same sample provided the 10 T cell receptor beta chains below, sequenced in a study of shared clonotypes between healthy human individuals. Sequenced by immunoSEQ multiplex PCR; TCRdb stores in-frame clones only, minus some. Counted here are about 490,000 clones, 78% occurring once; the ten biggest clones make up around 13%. Sample: PBMCs. Source of these receptors: a middle-aged woman in good health. Some clones in this sample may be carry-over from other donors' samples.

The CDR3 here is CASSLGTSGTETQYF. The CDR3 DNA is TGCGCCAGCAGCTTGGGAACTAGCGGTACTGAGACCCAGTACTTC. V usage is TRBV5-1 and J usage is TRBJ2-5; TRBD2 agrees at 8 bases. The germline V gene encodes CDR1 SGHRS and CDR2 YFSETQ. V was clipped by 0 bases and J by 5 bases; unmatched bases: 6. This CDR3 contains 15 residues.

Details on this clone: Other DNA sequences of this sample code for an identical CDR3. This chain links TRBV30 with TRBJ2-7; D is undetermined. Trimming cost V 0 bases and J 1 base, with 4 bases left between them. CDR3 size: 12 residues. Germline CDR1 and CDR2: GTSNPN and SVGIG (reference sequence). This chain's CDR3 is CAWSVSSYEQYF. The CDR3 bases are TGTGCCTGGAGTGTAAGTTCCTACGAGCAGTACTTC.

This clone came up once. V and J are TRBV6-1 and TRBJ2-6; D might be TRBD1 (5 bases). CDR1 is MNHNS, CDR2 SASEGT, per germline. There are 15 residues in the CDR3. The ends were cut back, 3 bases at V and 2 bases at J, with 8 bases in the middle. CDR3 amino acids: CASSDRGTGANVLTF. CDR3 coding DNA: TGTGCCAGCAGTGATAGGGGAACTGGGGCCAACGTCCTGACTTTC.

The chain employs TRBV12-1 and TRBJ1-4; the D call of TRBD1 is as the table states it, not checked on the DNA. TRBV12-1 is termed a pseudogene. This CDR3 spans 19 amino acids. CDR3 DNA sequence: TGTGCCAGCAGCTTTGATTGCACAGGGGGCTTGGCAACTAATGAAAAACTGTTTTTT. Translated: CASSFDCTGGLATNEKLFF.

The rearrangement joins TRBV30 to TRBJ2-6, with D hard to call. The CDR3 length is 16 residues. Trimming took off 1 base at V and 0 bases at J, with 10 bases between the two ends. The V gene's germline CDR1 is GTSNPN and CDR2 SVGIG (reference sequence). The CDR3 spells CAWSAGFGSGANVLTF. CDR3 nucleotides: TGTGCCTGGAGTGCGGGTTTCGGCTCTGGGGCCAACGTCCTGACTTTC.

The table lists this clone with a few counts. This chain uses TRBV29-1 with TRBJ1-1; D not certain. In germline, CDR1 is SQVTM, CDR2 ANQGSEA. Trimming stripped 3 bases from V and 3 bases from J, with 14 bases between. The CDR3 totals 14 residues. The CDR3 sequence is CSVDLMRSDTEAFF. DNA for the CDR3: TGCAGCGTTGATCTGATGAGGAGTGACACTGAAGCTTTCTTT.

On this clone itself: This may come from a read error, since a much larger clone is one base off. V and J are TRBV7-2 and TRBJ1-1, with 8 bases that match TRBD1. Germline CDR1 and CDR2: SGHTA and FQGNSA. The CDR3 length is 14 residues. With V trimmed by 6 bases and J by 1 base, 4 bases remained unmatched. The CDR3 sequence: CASRRTGRNTEAFF. The CDR3 region has the DNA TGTGCCAGCAGGAGGACAGGGCGGAACACTGAAGCTTTCTTT.

The CDR3 DNA reads as TGTGCCAGCAGCCCAGCCAGGGTAGTCGCCGGGGAGCTGTTTTTT. This sequence encodes CASSPARVVAGELFF. V gene TRBV11-2 combines with J gene TRBJ2-2; D possibly corresponds to TRBD1 (5 bases). The CDR3 has 15 amino acids. Germline-derived CDR1 and CDR2 are SGHAT and FQNNGV. V dropped 5 bases and J dropped 6 bases, with 16 bases sitting between them. Supplemented by reference TRBV11-2 and TRBJ2-2, the full variable domain reads EAGVAQSPRYKIIEKRQSVAFWCNPISGHATLYWYQQILGQGPKLLIQFQNNGVVDDSQLPKDRFSAERLKGVDSTLKIQPAKLEDSAVYLCASSPARVVAGELFFGEGSRLTVL.

This chain connects TRBV7-2 to TRBJ2-1, with D possibly being TRBD2 (6 bases). This CDR3 comprises 17 residues. Germline-derived CDR1 and CDR2 are SGHTA and FQGNSA. Trimming removed 5 bases at V and 0 bases at J, with 17 bases between. CDR3 bases: TGTGCCAGCAGCCCCCGGGACTCCCCAAGCTCCTACAATGAGCAGTTCTTC. As protein: CASSPRDSPSSYNEQFF.

This rearrangement joins TRBV29-1 to TRBJ1-3, with D possibly matching TRBD1 (5 bases). Germline V gene lookup returns CDR1 SQVTM and CDR2 ANQGSEA. This CDR3 has 15 amino acids. The V gene lost 7 bases and the J gene lost 3 bases, with 19 bases spanning the gap. CDR3 sequence reads: CSARPTRDDGNTIYF. CDR3 nucleotide sequence: TGCAGCGCACGCCCTACTAGGGACGATGGAAACACCATATATTTT.